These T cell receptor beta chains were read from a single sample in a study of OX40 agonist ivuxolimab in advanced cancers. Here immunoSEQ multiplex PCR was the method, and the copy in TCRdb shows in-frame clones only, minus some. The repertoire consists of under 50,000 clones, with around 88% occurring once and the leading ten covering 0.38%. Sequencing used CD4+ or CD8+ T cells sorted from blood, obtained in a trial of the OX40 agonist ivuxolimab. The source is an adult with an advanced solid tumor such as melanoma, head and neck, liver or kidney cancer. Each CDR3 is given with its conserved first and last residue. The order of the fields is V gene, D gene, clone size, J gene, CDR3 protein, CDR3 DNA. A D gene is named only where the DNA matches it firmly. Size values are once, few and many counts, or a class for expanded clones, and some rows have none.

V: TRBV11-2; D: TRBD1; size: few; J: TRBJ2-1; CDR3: CASSSNPPGQGVNNEQFF; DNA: TGTGCCAGCAGCTCGAACCCACCGGGACAGGGGGTCAACAATGAGCAGTTCTTC
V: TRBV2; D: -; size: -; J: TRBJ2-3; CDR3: CASRGRGQVLTDTQYF; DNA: TGTGCCAGCAGGGGGAGGGGACAGGTCCTGACAGATACGCAGTATTTT
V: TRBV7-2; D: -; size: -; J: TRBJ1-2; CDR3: CASSSRAAPGYTF; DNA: TGTGCCAGCAGCTCCCGGGCCGCACCGGGCTACACCTTC
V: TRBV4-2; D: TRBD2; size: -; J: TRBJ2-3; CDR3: CASSQEASGGGTDTQYF; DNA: TGTGCCAGCAGCCAAGAAGCTAGCGGGGGGGGCACAGATACGCAGTATTTT
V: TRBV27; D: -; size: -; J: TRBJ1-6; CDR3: CASSTIGNSPLHF; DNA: TGTGCCAGCAGTACCATAGGGAATTCACCCCTCCACTTT
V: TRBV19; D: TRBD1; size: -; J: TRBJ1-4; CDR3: CASSMTGQINEKLFF; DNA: TGTGCCAGTAGTATGACGGGACAGATTAATGAAAAACTGTTTTTT
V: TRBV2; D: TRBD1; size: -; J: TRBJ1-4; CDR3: CASSAEAGGRNEKLFF; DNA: TGTGCCAGCAGTGCCGAGGCAGGGGGCAGGAATGAAAAACTGTTTTTT
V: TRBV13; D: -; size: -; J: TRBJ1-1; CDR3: CASSAGQNTEAFF; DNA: TGTGCCAGCAGCGCCGGACAGAACACTGAAGCTTTCTTT
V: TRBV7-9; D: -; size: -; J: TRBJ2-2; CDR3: CASSPTGAGTGELFF; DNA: TGTGCCAGCAGCCCCACCGGGGCAGGGACCGGGGAGCTGTTTTTT
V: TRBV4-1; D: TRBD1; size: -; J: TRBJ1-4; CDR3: CASKNRGEKLFF; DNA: TGCGCCAGCAAGAACAGGGGTGAAAAACTGTTTTTT
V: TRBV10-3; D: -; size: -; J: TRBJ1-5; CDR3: CAISHSNQPQHF; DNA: TGTGCCATCAGTCATAGCAATCAGCCCCAGCATTTT
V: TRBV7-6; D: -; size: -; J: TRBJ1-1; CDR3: CATQLKAGGIVGMNTEAFF; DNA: TGTGCCACCCAACTCAAGGCGGGGGGAATTGTCGGAATGAACACTGAAGCTTTCTTT
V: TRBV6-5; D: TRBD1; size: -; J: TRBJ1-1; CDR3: CASRGWDSWTEAFF; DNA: TGTGCCAGCAGGGGATGGGACAGTTGGACTGAAGCTTTCTTT
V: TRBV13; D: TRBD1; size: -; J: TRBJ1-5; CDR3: CASSRGGFSNQPQHF; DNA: TGTGCCAGTTCCAGGGGGGGATTTAGCAATCAGCCCCAGCATTTT
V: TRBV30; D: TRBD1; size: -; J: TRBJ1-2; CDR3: CALETGANYGYTF; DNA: TGTGCCTTGGAGACAGGGGCTAACTATGGCTACACCTTC
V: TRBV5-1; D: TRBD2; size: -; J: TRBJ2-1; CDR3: CASSQAYFTMREGEMGSYNEQFF; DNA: TGCGCCAGCAGCCAGGCGTATTTTACAATGCGGGAGGGTGAAATGGGCTCCTACAATGAGCAGTTCTTC
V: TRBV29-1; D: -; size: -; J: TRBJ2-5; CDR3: CSVEIVSGETQYF; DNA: TGCAGCGTTGAAATTGTTAGCGGAGAGACCCAGTACTTC
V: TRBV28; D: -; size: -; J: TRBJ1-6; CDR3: CASSLGRGVRSPLHF; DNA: TGTGCCAGCAGTTTAGGGAGGGGGGTGAGGTCACCCCTCCACTTT
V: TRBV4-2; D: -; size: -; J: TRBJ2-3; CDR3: CASSQEWGGPDTQYF; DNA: TGTGCCAGCAGCCAAGAGTGGGGGGGCCCAGATACGCAGTATTTT
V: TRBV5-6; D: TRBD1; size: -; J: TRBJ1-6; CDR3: CASSLVDRVNSPLHF; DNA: TGTGCCAGCAGCTTGGTGGACAGGGTCAATTCACCCCTCCACTTT
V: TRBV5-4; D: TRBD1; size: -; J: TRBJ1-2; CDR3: CASSLGGTGTYGYTF; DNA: TGTGCCAGCAGCTTGGGGGGGACAGGGACCTATGGCTACACCTTC
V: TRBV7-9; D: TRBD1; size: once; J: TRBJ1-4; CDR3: CASSRDSEHEKLFF; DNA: TGTGCCAGCAGTCGGGACAGTGAGCATGAAAAACTGTTTTTT
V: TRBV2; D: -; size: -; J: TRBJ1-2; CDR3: CASTYRASNYGYTF; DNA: TGTGCCAGCACCTACAGGGCTAGTAACTATGGCTACACCTTC